The 24 T cell receptor beta chains below all came from one sample that was sequenced in a study of T-cell reconstitution after alpha-beta-depleted transplantation in children. Unique molecular identifiers were used to barcode this TCRbeta library. TCRdb called the PCR reads again in MiXCR, with one record for every CDR3 protein. The sample has about 580,000 distinct CDR3 sequences, roughly a quarter seen once. The source material was PBMCs, sampled before TCRalphabeta/CD19-depleted stem cell transplant. The receptors were gathered from a boy in the first two years of life with Wiskott-Aldrich syndrome, due to receive a stem cell transplant.

The chain joins TRBV18 to TRBJ2-3; a possible D gene is TRBD1 (6 bases). CDR1 and CDR2 from the germline V gene are KGHSH and LQKENI. The CDR3 loop spans 15 amino acids. V dropped 4 bases and J dropped 0 bases, with 11 bases sitting between them. The CDR3 DNA reads TGTGCCAGCTCACTGGGGGCGGATAGCACAGATACGCAGTATTTT. This translates into CASSLGADSTDTQYF.

V and J are TRBV10-3 and TRBJ2-7, with 8 positions matching TRBD2. V lost 2 bases to trimming and J lost 5 bases; unmatched junction nucleotides: 8. This CDR3 has 15 amino acids. CDR1 and CDR2 (germline): ENHRY, SYGVKD. The CDR3 reads CAISEPPGGKDEQYF. The CDR3 region has the DNA TGTGCCATCAGTGAGCCTCCGGGGGGGAAGGACGAGCAGTACTTC.

This clonotype showed up just a few times. The rearrangement joins TRBV20-1 to TRBJ2-3, with no clear D. V was cut by 3 bases and J by 2 bases, with 9 bases left in between. This CDR3 is built from 13 residues. The germline V gene has CDR1 DFQATT and CDR2 SNEGSKA (reference sequence). CDR3 sequence reads: CSASSRSTDTQYF. The CDR3 DNA sequence: TGCAGTGCTAGTTCTAGGTCCACAGATACGCAGTATTTT.

The chain has TRBV5-1 and TRBJ2-7; D may match TRBD1 or TRBD2 (5 bases each). V was clipped by 2 bases and J by 2 bases, with 14 bases between them. Germline V gene data show CDR1 as SGHRS and CDR2 as YFSETQ. The CDR3 runs 15 residues. Here the CDR3 DNA reads TGCGCCAGCAGCTTACTAGGGACCCAAACCTACGAGCAGTACTTC. It encodes CASSLLGTQTYEQYF.

This clonotype showed up just a few times. This chain uses TRBV20-1 with TRBJ2-1; 9 bases agree with TRBD1. Germline V gene lookup returns CDR1 DFQATT and CDR2 SNEGSKA (reference sequence). V dropped 3 bases and J dropped 5; count of bases not matched to a gene: 5. The CDR3 spans 14 residues. The CDR3 sequence: CSASRGQGNNEQFF. As DNA, the CDR3 is TGCAGTGCTAGTAGGGGACAGGGCAACAATGAGCAGTTCTTC.

The V gene is TRBV20-1, the J gene TRBJ1-1; D not resolved. Germline loops: CDR1 DFQATT, CDR2 SNEGSKA (reference sequence). This CDR3 comprises 10 residues. V was shortened by 5 bases and J by 7 bases, with 8 bases between the two germline ends. CDR3 coding DNA: TGCAGTGCTGTTGGACTTGAAGCTTTCTTT. Translating it yields CSAVGLEAFF.

The genes are TRBV14 and TRBJ1-1; D remains ambiguous. Germline loops: CDR1 SGHDN, CDR2 FVKESK. V was trimmed by 0 bases and J by 4 bases, leaving 6 bases between them. This CDR3 region has 13 residues. CDR3 sequence reads: CASSQEFVTEAFF. DNA of the CDR3: TGTGCCAGCAGCCAAGAATTCGTCACTGAAGCTTTCTTT.

This clonotype was detected only a few times. The chain carries TRBV5-6 and TRBJ2-1; D perhaps matches TRBD1 (6 bases). Trimming took 4 bases from V and 6 from J, leaving 17 bases between them. This CDR3 contains 15 residues. Germline CDR1 and CDR2: SGHDT and YYEEEE. CDR3 protein: CASSAPRGFGNEQFF. The CDR3 bases are TGTGCCAGCAGCGCCCCCAGGGGATTCGGCAATGAGCAGTTCTTC.

This clonotype appeared a single time. V is TRBV7-2 and J is TRBJ2-3; tentatively, D is TRBD2 (6 bases). The CDR3 consists of 15 residues. Trimming cost V 5 bases and J 2 bases, with 14 bases left between them. The germline gives CDR1 SGHTA, CDR2 FQGNSA. For the CDR3, the DNA is TGTGCCAGCAGCCCATTTAGCGGCACCACAGATACGCAGTATTTT. Translating it yields CASSPFSGTTDTQYF.

In this sample, this clonotype turned up a few times. The rearrangement links TRBV4-1 to TRBJ2-1; the match to TRBD2 covers 10 bases. CDR3 size: 18 residues. The ends lost 1 base at V and 6 bases at J; junction bases unmatched: 12. Germline loops: CDR1 MGHRA, CDR2 YSYEKL. The CDR3 DNA reads as TGCGCCAGCAGCCAAGTTAGGGCTAGCGGGAGTTACGGCAATGAGCAGTTCTTC. Translation gives CASSQVRASGSYGNEQFF.

The genes are TRBV10-3 and TRBJ2-2, with 7 bases fitting TRBD1. The CDR3 spans 14 residues. The germline V gene has CDR1 ENHRY and CDR2 SYGVKD. J was trimmed by 1 base and V by 8 bases; bases with no gene match: 4. The CDR3 DNA reads TGTGCCATCGCCGGACAGGTGAACACCGGGGAGCTGTTTTTT. Translated, it gives CAIAGQVNTGELFF.

This clonotype was seen only a few times. V usage is TRBV9 and J usage is TRBJ2-5, with TRBD2 matching over 11 bases. The CDR3 is made up of 15 amino acids. Germline lookup yields CDR1 SGDLS and CDR2 YYNGEE. The V and J ends lost 3 bases and 4 bases, in that order; junction bases with no gene match: 5. Here the CDR3 reads CASSALAGGGETQYF. Written as DNA, the CDR3 is TGTGCCAGCAGCGCGCTAGCGGGAGGAGGAGAGACCCAGTACTTC.

This clonotype came up a few times. The J gene is TRBJ1-6, the V gene TRBV12-3 or TRBV12-4; unclear D gene. This CDR3 spans 14 amino acids. V lost 6 bases and J 6 bases, leaving 12 bases between the germline ends. CDR3 sequence (DNA): TGTGCCAGCAGCCCCCGAATACCTAATTCACCCCTCCACTTT. It translates to CASSPRIPNSPLHF.

V gene TRBV20-1 combines with J gene TRBJ1-4; no reliable D call. Trimming stripped 1 base from V and 4 bases from J, with 16 bases between. Germline V gives CDR1 DFQATT, CDR2 SNEGSKA (reference sequence). The CDR3 loop spans 16 amino acids. The DNA of the CDR3 is TGCAGTGCTAGAGCACTAACAAAGGGCTATAATGAAAAACTGTTTTTT. Amino acid sequence: CSARALTKGYNEKLFF.

In regard to this clonotype: Mismatch with germline at one junction end may stem from a read error. V usage is TRBV9 and J usage is TRBJ2-2; D gene uncertain. The CDR3 is made up of 14 amino acids. The germline V gene encodes CDR1 SGDLS and CDR2 YYNGEE. CDR3 sequence reads: CASSVASNAGELFF. The CDR3 DNA reads TGTGCCAGCAGCGTAGCATCGAACGCCGGGGAGCTGTTTTTT.

This clonotype has just a few counts. CDR3 sequence (DNA): TGTGCCAGCAGTGAAGTCACGGAAACTTACGAGCAGTACTTC. This codes for CASSEVTETYEQYF. The chain has TRBV6-1 and TRBJ2-7; no definite D call. The germline gives CDR1 MNHNS, CDR2 SASEGT. V gave up 1 base and J gave up 4 bases, with 11 bases separating them. This CDR3 is 14 amino acids long.

This clonotype was observed a few times. The J gene is TRBJ2-1, the V gene TRBV20-1; 9 nucleotides match TRBD2. The CDR3 contains 14 residues. From germline, CDR1 is DFQATT and CDR2 SNEGSKA (reference sequence). The V segment lost 3 bases and the J segment 9 bases; nucleotides outside the gene matches: 9. The CDR3 coding sequence is TGCAGTGCTAGGATAGTAGCGGGAGCCCCTGAGCAGTTCTTC. Translation gives CSARIVAGAPEQFF.

The chain couples TRBV20-1 to TRBJ1-1, with 10 nucleotides matching TRBD1. CDR1 DFQATT and CDR2 SNEGSKA come from the germline V gene (reference sequence). This CDR3 contains 13 residues. V lost 6 bases to trimming and J lost 5 bases; unmatched junction nucleotides: 6. The CDR3 DNA is TGCAGTGCCCCGGGGACAGGGGAAACTGAAGCTTTCTTT. Translated: CSAPGTGETEAFF.

The rearrangement joins TRBV6-2 or TRBV6-3 to TRBJ1-5, with no clear D. The germline V gene has CDR1 MNHEY and CDR2 SVGEGT. V lost 6 bases to trimming and J lost 0 bases, with 18 bases between them. The CDR3 totals 17 residues. The CDR3 sequence is CASRTTIGRVSNQPQHF. DNA for the CDR3: TGTGCCAGCAGGACTACAATAGGACGGGTTAGCAATCAGCCCCAGCATTTT.

This chain uses TRBV5-1 with TRBJ1-4, with D unresolved. Looked up from germline, CDR1 is SGHRS and CDR2 is YFSETQ. This CDR3 is built from 13 residues. The V end lost 0 bases, the J end lost 12 bases, and 12 bases lay between the germline ends. CDR3 sequence: CASSLGQERELFF. Written as DNA, the CDR3 is TGCGCCAGCAGCTTGGGGCAAGAGCGCGAACTGTTTTTT.

This chain joins TRBV2 and TRBJ2-1; D possibly corresponds to TRBD2 (6 bases). V shed 3 bases and J shed 9 bases, with 18 bases lying between them. The V gene's germline CDR1 is SNHLY and CDR2 FYNNEI. CDR3 size: 15 residues. The DNA for the CDR3 is TGTGCCAGCAGTGACGCGGGAAACCCTTGGGGTGAGCAGTTCTTC. As protein: CASSDAGNPWGEQFF.

This clonotype has more than one count but fewer than ten. This chain uses TRBV10-2 with TRBJ2-1; no reliable D call. The CDR3 consists of 13 residues. V dropped 3 bases and J dropped 9 bases, with 12 bases sitting between them. CDR1 WSHSY and CDR2 SAAADI come from the germline V gene. The CDR3 region has the DNA TGCGCCAGCAGTGATGCAGTTGTGGGTGAGCAGTTCTTC. Protein: CASSDAVVGEQFF.

This clonotype was seen once. The chain carries TRBV12-3 or TRBV12-4 and TRBJ2-1, with D uncertain. The V gene lost 4 bases and the J gene lost 6 bases, with 7 bases spanning the gap. The CDR3 is made up of 12 amino acids. Here the CDR3 reads CASSSRTNEQFF. As DNA, the CDR3 is TGTGCCAGCAGTTCTAGAACCAATGAGCAGTTCTTC.

V is TRBV5-1 and J is TRBJ2-3; a possible D gene is TRBD2 (6 bases). The germline V and J ends were trimmed by 4 bases and 1 base, with 16 bases remaining between them. Germline values: CDR1 SGHRS, CDR2 YFSETQ. The CDR3 spans 16 residues. The CDR3 region has the DNA TGCGCCAGCAGCCGACTAGACTCCTCCCGCACAGATACGCAGTATTTT. Encoded protein: CASSRLDSSRTDTQYF.